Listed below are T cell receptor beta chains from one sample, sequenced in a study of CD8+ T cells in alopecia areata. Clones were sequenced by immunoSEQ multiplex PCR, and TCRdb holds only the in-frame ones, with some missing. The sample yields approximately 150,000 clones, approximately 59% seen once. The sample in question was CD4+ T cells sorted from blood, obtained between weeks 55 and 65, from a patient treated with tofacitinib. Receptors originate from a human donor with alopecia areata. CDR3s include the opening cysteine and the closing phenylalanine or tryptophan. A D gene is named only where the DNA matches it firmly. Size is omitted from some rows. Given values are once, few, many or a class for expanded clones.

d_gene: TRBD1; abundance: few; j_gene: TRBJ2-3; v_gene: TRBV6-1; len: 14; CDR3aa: CASSSGGGTDTQYF; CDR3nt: TGTGCCAGCAGTTCAGGGGGTGGCACAGATACGCAGTATTTT
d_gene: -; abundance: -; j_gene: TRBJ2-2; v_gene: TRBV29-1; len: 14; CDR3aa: CSALETAYTGELFF; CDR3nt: TGCAGCGCCCTAGAGACAGCTTACACCGGGGAGCTGTTTTTT
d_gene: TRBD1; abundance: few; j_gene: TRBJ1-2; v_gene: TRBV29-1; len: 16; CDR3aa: CSVDPGQGFSGYGYTF; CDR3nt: TGCAGCGTTGACCCGGGACAGGGGTTCTCGGGGTATGGCTACACCTTC
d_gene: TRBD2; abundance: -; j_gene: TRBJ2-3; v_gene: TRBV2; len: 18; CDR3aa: CASSESSGGVSSTDTQYF; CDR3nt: TGTGCCAGCAGTGAAAGTAGCGGGGGGGTGAGCTCCACAGATACGCAGTATTTT
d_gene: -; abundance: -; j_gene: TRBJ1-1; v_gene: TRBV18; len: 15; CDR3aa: CASSPQGAVNTEAFF; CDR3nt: TGTGCCAGCTCACCTCAAGGAGCAGTGAACACTGAAGCTTTCTTT
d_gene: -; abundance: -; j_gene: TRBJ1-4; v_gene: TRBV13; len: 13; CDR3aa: CASSLAGNEKLFF; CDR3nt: TGTGCCAGCAGCTTAGCCGGAAATGAAAAACTGTTTTTT
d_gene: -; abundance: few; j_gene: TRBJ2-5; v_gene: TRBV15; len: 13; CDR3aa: CATSRDTGETQYF; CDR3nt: TGTGCCACCAGCAGAGATACGGGAGAGACCCAGTACTTC
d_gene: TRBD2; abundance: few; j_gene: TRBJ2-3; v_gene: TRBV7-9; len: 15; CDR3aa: CASGILAGGTDTQYF; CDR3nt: TGTGCCAGCGGAATCCTAGCGGGGGGCACAGATACGCAGTATTTT
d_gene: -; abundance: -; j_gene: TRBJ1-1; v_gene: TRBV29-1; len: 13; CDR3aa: CSVRPRQLNEAFF; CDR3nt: TGCAGCGTCCGCCCGAGGCAGCTCAATGAAGCTTTCTTT
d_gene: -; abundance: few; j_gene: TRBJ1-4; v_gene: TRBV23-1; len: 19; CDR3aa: CASSQATEPEQLTNEKLFF; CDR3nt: TGCGCCAGCAGTCAAGCGACAGAACCCGAACAGCTCACTAATGAAAAACTGTTTTTT
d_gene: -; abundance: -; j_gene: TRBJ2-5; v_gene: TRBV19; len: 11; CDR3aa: CASEEGETQYF; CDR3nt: TGTGCCAGTGAAGAAGGAGAGACCCAGTACTTC
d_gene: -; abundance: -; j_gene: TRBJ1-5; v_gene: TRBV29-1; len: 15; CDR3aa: CSVAGEDPSNQPQHF; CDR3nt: TGCAGCGTTGCTGGGGAGGATCCCTCGAATCAGCCCCAGCATTTT
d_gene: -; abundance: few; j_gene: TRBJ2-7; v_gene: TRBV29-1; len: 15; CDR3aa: CSVVEVRGHSYEQYF; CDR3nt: TGCAGCGTTGTTGAGGTTCGTGGACACAGCTACGAGCAGTACTTC
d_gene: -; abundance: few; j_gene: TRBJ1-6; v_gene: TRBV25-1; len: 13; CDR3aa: CASSVRLNSPLHF; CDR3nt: TGTGCCAGCAGTGTCCGGCTCAATTCACCCCTCCACTTT
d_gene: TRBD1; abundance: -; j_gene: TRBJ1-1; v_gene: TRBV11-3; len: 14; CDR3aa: CASRSGQANTEAFF; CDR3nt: TGTGCCAGCAGGTCTGGACAGGCGAACACTGAAGCTTTCTTT
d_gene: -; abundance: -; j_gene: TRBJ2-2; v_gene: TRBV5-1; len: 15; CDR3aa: CASSLGRSNTGELFF; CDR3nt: TGCGCCAGCAGCTTGGGCAGATCGAACACCGGGGAGCTGTTTTTT
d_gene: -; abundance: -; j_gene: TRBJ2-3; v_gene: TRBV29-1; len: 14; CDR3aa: CSVEDGRVTDTQYF; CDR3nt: TGCAGCGTTGAAGATGGCAGGGTGACAGATACGCAGTATTTT
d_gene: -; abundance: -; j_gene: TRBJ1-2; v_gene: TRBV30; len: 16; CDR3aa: CAWSGAGVGRGYGYTF; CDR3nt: TGTGCCTGGAGTGGGGCCGGGGTAGGCCGGGGCTATGGCTACACCTTC
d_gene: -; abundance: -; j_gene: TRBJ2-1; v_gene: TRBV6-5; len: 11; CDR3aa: CASSYSRREFF; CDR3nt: TGTGCCAGCAGTTACAGTCGGAGGGAGTTCTTC
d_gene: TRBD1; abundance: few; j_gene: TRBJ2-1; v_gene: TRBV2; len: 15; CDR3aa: CASSEEGTGFNEQFF; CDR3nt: TGTGCCAGCAGTGAAGAAGGGACAGGGTTTAATGAGCAGTTCTTC
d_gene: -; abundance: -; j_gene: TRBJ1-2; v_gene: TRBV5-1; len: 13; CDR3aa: CASSLVQYYGYTF; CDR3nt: TGCGCCAGCAGCTTGGTTCAGTACTATGGCTACACCTTC
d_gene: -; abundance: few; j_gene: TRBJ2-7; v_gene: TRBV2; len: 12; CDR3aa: CASRGRNYEQYF; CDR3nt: TGTGCCAGCAGAGGCAGAAACTACGAGCAGTACTTC
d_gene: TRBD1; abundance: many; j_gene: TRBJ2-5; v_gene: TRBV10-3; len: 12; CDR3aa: CATGQGVETQYF; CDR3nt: TGTGCCACCGGACAGGGCGTGGAGACCCAGTACTTC
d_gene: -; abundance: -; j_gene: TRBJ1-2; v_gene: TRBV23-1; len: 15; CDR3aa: CASSQPIEGDLGYTF; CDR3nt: TGCGCCAGCAGTCAACCTATCGAGGGGGACTTGGGCTACACCTTC
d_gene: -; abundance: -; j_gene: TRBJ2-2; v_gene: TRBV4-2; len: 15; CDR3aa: CASSQDLRAAGELFF; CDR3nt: TGTGCCAGCAGCCAAGACCTCAGGGCGGCCGGGGAGCTGTTTTTT
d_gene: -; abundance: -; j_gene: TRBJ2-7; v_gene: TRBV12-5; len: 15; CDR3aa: CASGLVQNRPYEQYF; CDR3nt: TGTGCTAGTGGTTTGGTACAAAATCGACCCTACGAGCAGTACTTC
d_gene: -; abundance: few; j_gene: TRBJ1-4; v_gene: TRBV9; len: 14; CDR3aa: CASSAQGIDEKLFF; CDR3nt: TGTGCCAGCAGCGCTCAGGGGATTGATGAAAAACTGTTTTTT
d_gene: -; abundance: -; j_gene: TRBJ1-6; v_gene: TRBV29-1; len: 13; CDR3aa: CSVRRGEDSPLHF; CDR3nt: TGCAGCGTTCGCAGGGGAGAGGATTCACCCCTCCACTTT
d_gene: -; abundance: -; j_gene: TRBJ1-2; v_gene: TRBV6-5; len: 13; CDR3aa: CASRQTRNYGYTF; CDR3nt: TGTGCCAGCAGGCAGACACGGAACTATGGCTACACCTTC
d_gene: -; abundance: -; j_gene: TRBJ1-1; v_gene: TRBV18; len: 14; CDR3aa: CASSPSGMDTEAFF; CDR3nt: TGTGCCAGCTCACCCTCGGGGATGGACACTGAAGCTTTCTTT
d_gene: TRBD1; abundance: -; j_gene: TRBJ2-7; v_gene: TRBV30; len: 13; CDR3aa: CAWGKGASYEQYF; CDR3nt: TGTGCCTGGGGCAAGGGGGCTAGCTACGAGCAGTACTTC
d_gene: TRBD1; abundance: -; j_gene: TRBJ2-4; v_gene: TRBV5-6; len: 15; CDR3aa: CASSRTGSGKNIQYF; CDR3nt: TGTGCCAGCAGCAGGACAGGATCGGGCAAAAACATTCAGTACTTC